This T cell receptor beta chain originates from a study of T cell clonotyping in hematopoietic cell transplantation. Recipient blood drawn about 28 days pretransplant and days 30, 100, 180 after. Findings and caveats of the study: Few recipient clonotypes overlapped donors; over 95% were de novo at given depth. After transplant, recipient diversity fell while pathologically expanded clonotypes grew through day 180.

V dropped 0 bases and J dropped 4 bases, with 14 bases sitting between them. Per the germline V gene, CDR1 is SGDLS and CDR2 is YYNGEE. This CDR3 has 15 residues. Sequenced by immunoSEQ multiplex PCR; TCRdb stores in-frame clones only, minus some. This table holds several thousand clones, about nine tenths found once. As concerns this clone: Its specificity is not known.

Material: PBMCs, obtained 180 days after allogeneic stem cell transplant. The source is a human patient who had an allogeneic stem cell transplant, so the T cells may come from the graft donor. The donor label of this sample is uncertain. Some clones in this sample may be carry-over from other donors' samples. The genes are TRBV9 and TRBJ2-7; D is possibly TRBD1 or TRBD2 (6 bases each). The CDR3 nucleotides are TGTGCCAGCAGCGTAGGTGGGGGCCGGGGGTACGAGCAGTACTTC. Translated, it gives CASSVGGGRGYEQYF.